This passage covers 9 T cell receptor beta chains from one sample sequenced in a study of T cell responses to AZD1222 COVID-19 vaccine. Sequencing was performed with immunoSEQ multiplex PCR; in TCRdb, only in-frame clones are kept and a portion is missing. Of just under 150,000 clones listed, nearly 90% were seen once; the top ten hold about 5%. The sample in question was peripheral blood, obtained 28 days after the second dose of the MenACWY control vaccine. Source of these receptors: an adult who received the MenACWY meningococcal vaccine as a control.

The chain is built from TRBV6-5 and TRBJ1-1, with TRBD1 identical over 7 bases. V was clipped by 5 bases and J by 4 bases; unmatched bases: 10. The CDR3 is 15 residues long. Looked up from germline, CDR1 is MNHEY and CDR2 is SVGAGI. The CDR3 nucleotides read TGTGCCAGCAGTCTCCACGACAGGGTGGGCACTGAAGCTTTCTTT. Translation: CASSLHDRVGTEAFF.

The V gene is TRBV6-5, the J gene TRBJ2-5; the D is unclear. CDR1 and CDR2 from the germline V gene are MNHEY and SVGAGI. The CDR3 contains 13 residues. V lost 6 bases and J lost 4, with 12 bases in between. In nucleotides, the CDR3 is TGTGCCAGCAGAGAGCCCCCGGGAGAGACCCAGTACTTC. Residues: CASREPPGETQYF.

This sequence joins TRBV3-1 (or the pseudogene TRBV3-2) and TRBJ1-1; D gene ambiguous. This CDR3 comprises 12 residues. Germline CDR1 reads LGHDT; CDR2 reads YNNKEL (reference sequence). V lost 3 bases to trimming and J lost 10 bases, with 12 bases between them. The CDR3 reads CASSHKDRAAFF. As DNA, the CDR3 is TGTGCCAGCAGCCATAAGGACCGCGCAGCTTTCTTT.

The gene calls are TRBV28 and TRBJ1-6, with D possibly matching TRBD1 (5 bases). The V gene's germline CDR1 is MDHEN and CDR2 SYDVKM. The CDR3 is 17 residues long. The V and J ends lost 4 bases and 4 bases respectively, with 17 bases between them. The CDR3 nucleotides are TGTGCCAGCAGTTCCCCCCTCGTGGGGCCATATAATTCACCCCTCCACTTT. It yields the protein CASSSPLVGPYNSPLHF. Complete variable domain (other parts from reference TRBV28 and TRBJ1-6): DVKVTQSSRYLVKRTGEKVFLECVQDMDHENMFWYRQDPGLGLRLIYFSYDVKMKEKGDIPEGYSVSREKKERFSLILESASTNQTSMYLCASSSPLVGPYNSPLHFGNGTRLTVT.

The chain employs TRBV28 and TRBJ1-2; D not certain. Germline loops: CDR1 MDHEN, CDR2 SYDVKM. The CDR3 sequence is 14 residues long. Trimming left V 4 bases short and J 3 bases short, with 12 bases between. The CDR3 bases are TGTGCCAGCAGTTCAACCCCGGACGACTATGGCTACACCTTC. Residues: CASSSTPDDYGYTF.

The chain uses TRBV11-3 and TRBJ2-6, with D uncertain. The CDR3 covers 13 residues. Germline values: CDR1 SGHNT, CDR2 YENEEA. The ends were cut back, 5 bases at V and 2 bases at J, with 4 bases in the middle. CDR3 nucleotide sequence: TGTGCCAGCAGCAGAACTGGGGCCAACGTCCTGACTTTC. Its protein product is CASSRTGANVLTF.

This clone was observed a few times. The genes are TRBV5-6 and TRBJ2-7; the D is unclear. Per germline, CDR1 SGHDT and CDR2 YYEEEE. This CDR3 comprises 11 residues. Trimming removed 0 bases at V and 8 bases at J, with 6 bases between. The CDR3 is CASSLGWQQYF. The CDR3 DNA reads as TGTGCCAGCAGCTTGGGGTGGCAGCAGTACTTC.

The chain uses TRBV9 and TRBJ2-3; TRBD2 is a possible D gene (8 bases). The CDR3 runs 17 residues. CDR1 is SGDLS and CDR2 is YYNGEE in the germline V gene. V gave up 4 bases and J gave up 2 bases, with 20 bases separating them. The CDR3 region is CASSTPPGGTATDTQYF. In DNA form, the CDR3 reads TGTGCCAGCAGCACTCCCCCGGGGGGGACAGCCACAGATACGCAGTATTTT. The variable domain in full, with the rest retrieved from reference TRBV9 and TRBJ2-3, is DSGVTQTPKHLITATGQRVTLRCSPRSGDLSVYWYQQSLDQGLQFLIQYYNGEERAKGNILERFSAQQFPDLHSELNLSSLELGDSALYFCASSTPPGGTATDTQYFGPGTRLTVL.

The chain joins TRBV28 to TRBJ2-2; D remains unclear. V dropped 5 bases and J dropped 2 bases, with 9 bases sitting between them. The CDR3 runs to 14 residues. Per the germline V gene, CDR1 is MDHEN and CDR2 is SYDVKM. The CDR3 reads CASSAQINTGELFF. CDR3 in DNA: TGTGCCAGCAGTGCACAGATTAACACCGGGGAGCTGTTTTTT.